The present T cell receptor beta chain was sequenced within a study of blood T cell repertoires in COVID-19. Study overall: Donors in the United States, Italy and Spain gave samples during acute or convalescent COVID-19. PBMCs, B-cell-depleted T cells, or T cells were the source of the cDNA or gDNA that made up the material.

The age range of participants was about 18 to 89 years, with residence in about 25 US areas. Generated by immunoSEQ multiplex PCR, the TCRdb table keeps only in-frame clones and is missing some. Counted here are about 200,000 clones, 90% occurring once; the ten biggest clones make up 1.2%. V was shortened by 3 bases and J by 3 bases, with 7 bases between the two germline ends. This CDR3 region has 12 residues. CDR1 and CDR2 from the germline V gene are SGHRS and YFSETQ. The origin of this receptor is a man under 40 who had recovered from COVID-19. Source material: PBMCs or T cells enriched from blood (not recorded which). The chain uses TRBV5-1 and TRBJ2-7; TRBD2 is a possible D gene (6 bases). CDR3 in amino acids: CASSWGDYEQYF. DNA of the CDR3: TGCGCCAGCAGCTGGGGGGACTACGAGCAGTACTTC.